This TCR beta chain emerged from a study of monozygotic twins with inflammatory bowel disease. Every TCR library drew on about 4,000 ng of total RNA. Samples each yielded cDNA through eight separate reactions. The UMIs contained a 6-nucleotide sample barcode. They were added by template switching during cDNA synthesis. TCRdb processed the 5' RACE reads again and assigns one entry to each CDR3 protein, with no DNA. This sample contains around 40,000 distinct CDR3 sequences. Regarding this clonotype: Its specificity is unknown.

Study outcomes and limitations: The analysis yielded no support for one strong signal or clonotype associated with IBD.

This receptor was obtained from a human donor with ulcerative colitis or Crohn's disease, or a healthy co-twin of an affected twin (not recorded which). Material for sequencing was blood.

The CDR3 sequence: CASSFSRTGFLSYEQYF. The V call is TRBV5-4, the J call TRBJ2-7; as DNA is missing, the TRBD1 call by TCRdb cannot be tested. CDR1 and CDR2 (germline): SGHNT, YYREEE (reference sequence). This CDR3 is 17 amino acids long.